This T cell receptor beta chain was captured by sequencing in a study of OX40 agonist ivuxolimab in advanced cancers. The overall study: Across the patients, intravenous ivuxolimab was delivered every 2 weeks at 0.01 to 10 mg/kg. Findings and caveats of the study: CD8+ T cells (on average) carried more expanded clones than CD4+ T cells. Nonresponders included some who also had low normalized T-cell clonal expansion. CD4+ and CD8+ blood T cells expanded clonally by week 6 at 0.1 to 3.0 mg/kg.

The CDR3 has 14 residues. V was clipped by 2 bases and J by 4 bases, with 12 bases between them. The V gene's germline CDR1 is SGHDT and CDR2 YYEEEE. Worth noting for this clone: The antigen remains undetermined.

Assay used: immunoSEQ multiplex PCR; TCRdb lists only in-frame clones, some missing. Of 60,000 to 75,000 clones listed, 70% to 90% were seen once; the top ten hold over 5%. Sequencing was performed on CD4+ or CD8+ T cells sorted from blood, taken in a trial of the OX40 agonist ivuxolimab. This chain connects TRBV5-6 to TRBJ1-2, with D tentatively TRBD1 (5 bases). This receptor was obtained from an adult with an advanced solid tumor such as melanoma, head and neck, liver or kidney cancer. This CDR3 reads CASSLVRGSYGYTF. The DNA of the CDR3 is TGTGCCAGCAGCTTAGTAAGGGGCAGCTATGGCTACACCTTC. Combining the CDR3 with reference TRBV5-6 and TRBJ1-2 gives the whole variable domain DAGVTQSPTHLIKTRGQQVTLRCSPKSGHDTVSWYQQALGQGPQFIFQYYEEEERQRGNFPDRFSGHQFPNYSSELNVNALLLGDSALYLCASSLVRGSYGYTFGSGTRLTVV.